One and the same sample provided the 9 T cell receptor beta chains below, sequenced in a study of identical twins' blood T cells. TCRdb ran MiXCR on the 5' RACE reads and lists one entry per CDR3 protein. The table lists hundreds of thousands of distinct CDR3 sequences, roughly 28% of them singletons. The specimen sequenced was PBMCs. Source of these receptors: a woman between 18 and 55 years old in good health.

The chain combines TRBV7-9 with TRBJ2-3; D may be TRBD1 (6 bases). Germline-derived CDR1 and CDR2 are SEHNR and FQNEAQ (reference sequence). V was cut by 9 bases and J by 4 bases, with 11 bases left in between. The CDR3 contains 12 residues. Written as DNA, the CDR3 is TGTGCCAGGAGTTCAGGGGCAGATACGCAGTATTTT. It is translated as CARSSGADTQYF.

The gene calls are TRBV20-1 and TRBJ1-5; D uncertain. Trimming removed 3 bases at V and 5 bases at J, with 17 bases between. This CDR3 contains 15 residues. Germline V gene sequence: CDR1 DFQATT, CDR2 SNEGSKA (reference sequence). This CDR3 reads CSAREEGGNYQPQHF. For the CDR3, the DNA is TGCAGTGCTAGGGAGGAGGGAGGGAACTATCAGCCCCAGCATTTT.

This clonotype was observed a handful of times. The V and J genes are TRBV5-6 and TRBJ2-4, with 7 bases aligning to TRBD1. Germline-derived CDR1 and CDR2 are SGHDT and YYEEEE. Trimming removed 4 bases from V and 2 bases from J; junction bases left unmatched: 3. The CDR3 extends over 14 amino acids. CDR3 nucleotide sequence: TGTGCCAGCAGCGGCAGGGGGACCAAAAACATTCAGTACTTC. Its translation: CASSGRGTKNIQYF.

This clonotype appeared once. The V gene is TRBV20-1, the J gene TRBJ2-1, with TRBD2 identical over 8 bases. The V gene end was trimmed by 3 bases and the J gene end by 5 bases; junction bases not matched to a gene: 9. From germline, CDR1 is DFQATT and CDR2 SNEGSKA (reference sequence). This CDR3 comprises 15 residues. The CDR3 reads CSARGTGTSNNEQFF. The DNA of the CDR3 is TGCAGTGCTAGGGGAACCGGGACTAGTAACAATGAGCAGTTCTTC.

The V call is TRBV20-1, the J call TRBJ1-4; D perhaps matches TRBD1 (6 bases). CDR1 DFQATT and CDR2 SNEGSKA come from the germline V gene (reference sequence). V lost 6 bases and J 3 bases, leaving 17 bases between the germline ends. This CDR3 is built from 15 residues. The CDR3 coding sequence is TGCAGTGCGACTCCTACAGGGAAGGCTAATGAAAAACTGTTTTTT. Its translation is CSATPTGKANEKLFF.

This clonotype was observed a few times. The J gene is TRBJ2-7, the V gene TRBV10-3, with D unclear. Looked up from germline, CDR1 is ENHRY and CDR2 is SYGVKD. This CDR3 has 13 amino acids. The CDR3 is CASTDGFTYEQYF. The CDR3, as DNA: TGTGCGAGCACGGACGGGTTTACCTACGAGCAGTACTTC.

This clonotype has only one observation. A junction end diverges from the germline sequence, so it may reflect a read error. V usage is TRBV19 and J usage is TRBJ1-1, with no clear D. The germline V gene has CDR1 LNHDA and CDR2 SQIVND (reference sequence). This CDR3 has 13 amino acids. CDR3 in DNA: TGTGTCAGTAGTATAGCGAGGAGGACTGAAGCTTTCTTT. Translating gives CVSSIARRTEAFF.

This chain uses TRBV20-1 with TRBJ2-1, with TRBD2 as a possible D gene (5 bases). The CDR3 is 15 amino acids. V was trimmed by 1 base and J by 9 bases, leaving 19 bases between them. Germline CDR1 and CDR2: DFQATT and SNEGSKA (reference sequence). The chain's CDR3 is CSARVERTRSLEQFF. CDR3 DNA: TGCAGTGCTAGAGTTGAGCGCACTAGGTCTCTTGAGCAGTTCTTC.

The genes are TRBV11-2 and TRBJ2-2; D gene unclear. Trimming removed 6 bases from V and 11 bases from J, with 13 bases in between. Germline CDR1 reads SGHAT; CDR2 reads FQNNGV. This CDR3 region has 12 residues. CDR3 nucleotide sequence: TGTGCCAGCAGTATGGCCTTGCCCGAGCTGTTTTTT. Translation gives CASSMALPELFF. Full variable domain (remainder filled in from reference TRBV11-2 and TRBJ2-2): EAGVAQSPRYKIIEKRQSVAFWCNPISGHATLYWYQQILGQGPKLLIQFQNNGVVDDSQLPKDRFSAERLKGVDSTLKIQPAKLEDSAVYLCASSMALPELFFGEGSRLTVL.